This TCR beta chain was found in a study of T cell changes during pregnancy in multiple sclerosis. Sequencing used immunoSEQ multiplex PCR; TCRdb keeps in-frame clones, though not all of them. There are tens of thousands of clones in the sample; about 94% occur only once, and around 0.4% lies in the top ten. Germline loops: CDR1 SGHVS, CDR2 FNYEAQ. The CDR3 spans 17 residues. With 4 bases clipped from V and 4 bases from J, the junction kept 12 bases outside the gene matches. This clone was recorded only once. The chain carries TRBV7-6 and TRBJ2-1, with TRBD2 matching 8 bases. Sample: CD4+ T cells from peripheral blood mononuclear cells, taken in the second trimester of pregnancy. The origin of this receptor is a female donor with multiple sclerosis, enrolled in a pregnancy study. The CDR3: CASSSEPFREGYNEQFF. CDR3 bases: TGTGCCAGCAGCTCAGAGCCGTTTCGGGAGGGGTACAATGAGCAGTTCTTC.